Below, 26 T cell receptor beta chains from the same sample are listed, as sequenced in a study of low-dose radiotherapy and immunotherapy resistance in tumors. The sample's time point: after trial treatment. Treatment given: LDRT plus nivolumab, ipilimumab, low-dose cyclophosphamide and aspirin (RACIN trial). TRAV- and TRBV-specific primers were used for first-strand cDNA, which covered alpha and beta chains. PCR amplification of the TCRs was performed with Phusion for 15 to 25 PCR cycles, and it relied on a constant-region primer together with a V-primer adapter. TCRdb used MiXCR to reprocess the reads, holding one entry per CDR3 protein. The sample gives roughly 95,000 distinct CDR3 sequences, more than 20% of which show up once; 10% to 15% is in the top ten. This specimen was PBMCs, taken after low-dose radiotherapy plus immunotherapy. All receptors come from a female donor with ovarian cancer.

In this sample, this clonotype turned up many times. The chain carries TRBV19 and TRBJ2-1; perhaps D is TRBD1 or TRBD2 (5 bases each). V was trimmed by 5 bases and J by 10 bases, leaving 15 bases between them. CDR1 LNHDA and CDR2 SQIVND come from the germline V gene (reference sequence). CDR3 length equals 13 residues. CDR3 region: CASSPVGTGEQFF. In DNA, the CDR3 is TGTGCCAGTAGTCCGGTAGGGACGGGAGAGCAGTTCTTC.

The CDR3 reads CASSSGQFQETQYF. In DNA, the CDR3 is TGCGCCAGCAGCTCGGGACAGTTCCAAGAGACCCAGTACTTC. The chain combines TRBV5-1 with TRBJ2-5; 7 nucleotides line up with TRBD1. The CDR3 runs to 14 residues. The germline CDR1 and CDR2 sequences are SGHRS and YFSETQ. J was trimmed by 1 base and V by 3 bases; bases with no gene match: 3. Full variable domain (outside the CDR3, taken from reference TRBV5-1 and TRBJ2-5): KAGVTQTPRYLIKTRGQQVTLSCSPISGHRSVSWYQQTPGQGLQFLFEYFSETQRNKGNFPGRFSGRQFSNSRSEMNVSTLELGDSALYLCASSSGQFQETQYFGPGTRLLVL.

The chain joins TRBV9 to TRBJ2-6, with D perhaps matching TRBD1 (5 bases). V gave up 0 bases and J gave up 4 bases, with 8 bases separating them. The CDR3 is 15 amino acids. Germline V gene data show CDR1 as SGDLS and CDR2 as YYNGEE. CDR3 nucleotides: TGTGCCAGCAGCGTAGATGGGGCCGGGGCCAACGTCCTGACTTTC. This sequence encodes CASSVDGAGANVLTF.

In this sample, this clonotype turned up many times. The V and J genes are TRBV12-5 and TRBJ1-2; D gene uncertain. Germline CDR1 LGHNT, CDR2 FRNRAP. V lost 1 base to trimming and J lost 4 bases, with 10 bases between them. The CDR3 totals 14 residues. CDR3 region: CASGLEQSSYGYTF. The CDR3 bases are TGTGCTAGTGGTTTGGAACAGTCAAGCTATGGCTACACCTTC. The complete variable domain, with remaining parts taken from reference TRBV12-5 and TRBJ1-2, reads DARVTQTPRHKVTEMGQEVTMRCQPILGHNTVFWYRQTMMQGLELLAYFRNRAPLDDSGMPKDRFSAEMPDATLATLKIQPSEPRDSAVYFCASGLEQSSYGYTFGSGTRLTVV.

The chain recombines TRBV28 with TRBJ1-4; D not resolved. Germline assignment: CDR1 MDHEN and CDR2 SYDVKM. The CDR3 is 14 amino acids. V was trimmed by 8 bases and J by 7 bases, leaving 17 bases between them. The CDR3 loop reads CASGSRTGREKLFF. The DNA of the CDR3 is TGTGCCAGCGGGTCCCGGACTGGTCGTGAAAAACTGTTTTTT.

This clonotype occurred many times. The chain uses TRBV7-3 and TRBJ2-1; the match to TRBD2 covers 12 bases. The CDR3 is made up of 14 amino acids. Germline V gives CDR1 SGHTA, CDR2 FQGTGA. Trimming cost V 5 bases and J 7 bases; bases outside gene matches: 3. The CDR3 protein is CASSPGLAGNEQFF. DNA for the CDR3: TGTGCCAGCAGCCCAGGACTAGCGGGAAATGAGCAGTTCTTC.

In this sample, this clonotype turned up many times. The J gene is TRBJ1-2, the V gene TRBV3-1; no clear D gene. The CDR3 is 14 residues long. V was pared by 0 bases and J by 4 bases, with 9 bases between. Germline CDR1 reads LGHDT; CDR2 reads YNNKEL (reference sequence). The CDR3 DNA reads as TGTGCCAGCAGCCAAGAGGCAAGACCCTATGGCTACACCTTC. Residues: CASSQEARPYGYTF.

This clonotype was counted many times. J is TRBJ2-2 and V is TRBV29-1; D possibly corresponds to TRBD1 (6 bases). Trimming took off 3 bases at V and 1 base at J, with 18 bases between the two ends. This CDR3 has 17 amino acids. Germline CDR1 is SQVTM and CDR2 is ANQGSEA. The CDR3 sequence: CSVDQGGRVGNTGELFF. In nucleotides, the CDR3 is TGCAGCGTTGATCAAGGGGGACGAGTGGGGAACACCGGGGAGCTGTTTTTT.

There are many counts of this clonotype. The junction departs from germline at one end; a sequencing error may be responsible. This rearrangement joins TRBV7-7 to TRBJ2-2, with 7 bases matching TRBD1. Germline CDR1 is SSHAT and CDR2 is FNYEAQ (reference sequence). The CDR3 runs to 16 residues. CDR3 protein: CASSSSGQLHTGELFF. CDR3 DNA sequence: TGTGCTAGCAGCTCCTCGGGACAGCTTCACACCGGGGAGCTGTTTTTT.

This clonotype has ten or more counts. This chain joins TRBV4-2 and TRBJ1-2; possibly TRBD1 for D (5 bases). The V end lost 0 bases, the J end lost 10 bases, and 15 bases lay between the germline ends. CDR3 length equals 14 residues. Germline loops: CDR1 LGHNA, CDR2 YNFKEQ. The CDR3 loop is CASSQELTQTAYTF. For the CDR3, the DNA is TGTGCCAGCAGCCAAGAGTTAACTCAGACAGCCTACACCTTC.

This clonotype occurred many times. The CDR3 nucleotides are TGTGCCAGCAGTGAATCAGGGCAGGGACCGGCCAATGAGCAGTTCTTC. Encoded protein: CASSESGQGPANEQFF. This chain joins TRBV25-1 and TRBJ2-1; tentatively, D is TRBD1 or TRBD2 (5 bases each). The germline V gene has CDR1 MGHDK and CDR2 SYGVNS. The CDR3 totals 16 residues. V lost 1 base and J lost 6, with 16 bases in between.

This clonotype came up once. A far larger clone is one base from this, pointing to a likely read error. The genes are TRBV5-8 and TRBJ2-1; D might be TRBD2 (5 bases). The germline V gene has CDR1 SGHTS and CDR2 YDEGEE. V was clipped by 7 bases and J by 4 bases, with 24 bases between them. The CDR3 is made up of 17 amino acids. CDR3 nucleotide sequence: TGTGCCAGCGGCTCGGAGGCGAGCGGCTACGGGTACAATGAGCAGTTCTTC. It specifies CASGSEASGYGYNEQFF. The whole variable domain, remainder taken from reference TRBV5-8 and TRBJ2-1, is EAGVTQSPTHLIKTRGQQATLRCSPISGHTSVYWYQQALGLGLQFLLWYDEGEERNRGNFPPRFSGRQFPNYSSELNVNALELEDSALYLCASGSEASGYGYNEQFFGPGTRLTVL.

This clonotype was found many times. The V call is TRBV7-8, the J call TRBJ2-1; 10 nucleotides match TRBD1. V trimming: 5 bases; J trimming: 4 bases; junction bases outside the gene matches: 8. The CDR3 contains 16 residues. Per germline, CDR1 SGHVS and CDR2 FQNEAQ. For the CDR3, the DNA is TGTGCCAGCAGCCCCCGGGACAGGGGAATTTACAATGAGCAGTTCTTC. Protein product: CASSPRDRGIYNEQFF.

This clonotype has at least ten counts. J is TRBJ1-2 and V is TRBV28, with 10 positions matching TRBD1. The J segment lost 7 bases and the V segment lost 7 bases, leaving 9 bases of the junction unmatched. Looked up from germline, CDR1 is MDHEN and CDR2 is SYDVKM. CDR3 length equals 14 residues. As DNA, the CDR3 is TGTGCCAGCACCGTGGGACAGGGGACCCCTGGCTACACCTTC. Translated: CASTVGQGTPGYTF.

This clonotype occurred many times. The chain links TRBV5-4 to TRBJ2-2; the match to TRBD1 covers 9 bases. The CDR3 loop spans 16 amino acids. J was trimmed by 6 bases and V by 5 bases; bases with no gene match: 11. Germline loops: CDR1 SGHNT, CDR2 YYREEE (reference sequence). The CDR3, as DNA: TGTGCCAGCAGTCCACTTCCACAGGGGGCCGCCGGGGAGCTGTTTTTT. It is translated as CASSPLPQGAAGELFF.

This clonotype was seen at least ten times. This chain connects TRBV20-1 to TRBJ2-3; D is perhaps TRBD1 or TRBD2 (6 bases each). Trimming shortened V by 4 bases and J by 0 bases, and 17 bases separated the two germline ends. Germline CDR1 reads DFQATT; CDR2 reads SNEGSKA (reference sequence). The CDR3 is 16 amino acids. The DNA for the CDR3 is TGCAGTGCTACCCACGCAAGGGGGGTTAGCACAGATACGCAGTATTTT. This translates into CSATHARGVSTDTQYF.

This clonotype has more than one count but fewer than ten. The chain uses TRBV5-4 and TRBJ2-1; 10 bases match TRBD2. J gave up 1 base and V 0 bases, and 4 bases lay outside the gene matches. Germline CDR1 reads SGHNT; CDR2 reads YYREEE (reference sequence). The CDR3 loop spans 17 amino acids. CDR3 nucleotides: TGTGCCAGCAGCTTGGGCAGCGGGGGGGGATCCTACAATGAGCAGTTCTTC. Translated, it gives CASSLGSGGGSYNEQFF.

Many counts were recorded for this clonotype. The J gene is TRBJ2-3, the V gene TRBV7-9; D not certain. Germline assignment: CDR1 SEHNR and CDR2 FQNEAQ (reference sequence). The CDR3 length is 17 residues. Deletions cut 5 bases from V and 2 bases from J, with 20 bases between. The CDR3 DNA reads as TGTGCCAGCAGCCTCGATCGTCGCGGCAGACCCACAGATACGCAGTATTTT. Translated: CASSLDRRGRPTDTQYF. The variable domain in full, completed from reference TRBV7-9 and TRBJ2-3, reads DTGVSQNPRHKITKRGQNVTFRCDPISEHNRLYWYRQTLGQGPEFLTYFQNEAQLEKSRLLSDRFSAERPKGSFSTLEIQRTEQGDSAMYLCASSLDRRGRPTDTQYFGPGTRLTVL.

Concerning this clonotype: A single base is all that separates this from a far larger clone, so a read error is likely. This chain uses TRBV12-3 or TRBV12-4 with TRBJ2-1; 8 bases line up with TRBD2. This CDR3 has 16 residues. V lost 6 bases to trimming and J lost 8 bases; unmatched junction nucleotides: 15. The CDR3 sequence: CASSRASGWAFDEQFF. The CDR3 DNA follows: TGTGCCAGCAGCCGGGCTAGCGGGTGGGCATTCGATGAGCAGTTCTTC.

This clonotype was counted many times. The J gene is TRBJ1-6, the V gene TRBV2; D uncertain. This CDR3 spans 13 amino acids. The germline CDR1 and CDR2 sequences are SNHLY and FYNNEI. The CDR3 reads CARGVGGVSPLHF. In nucleotides, the CDR3 is TGTGCTCGCGGGGTTGGCGGTGTCTCACCCCTCCACTTT.

This chain links TRBV15 with TRBJ1-6, with D uncertain. Germline CDR1 and CDR2: LNHNV and YYDKDF (reference sequence). Trimming stripped 3 bases from V and 10 bases from J, with 7 bases between. This CDR3 is built from 12 residues. In DNA, the CDR3 is TGTGCCACCAGCAGTTGGGGATCACCCCTCCACTTT. It is translated as CATSSWGSPLHF.

The chain combines TRBV5-4 with TRBJ2-5; D possibly matches TRBD1 or TRBD2 (5 bases each). V was pared by 2 bases and J by 5 bases, with 16 bases between. Germline CDR1 and CDR2: SGHNT and YYREEE (reference sequence). The CDR3 length is 15 residues. DNA for the CDR3: TGTGCCAGCAGCTTACCGGGACCCCAAGGGGAGACCCAGTACTTC. This encodes CASSLPGPQGETQYF.

This clonotype was observed at least ten times. This sequence joins TRBV20-1 and TRBJ1-3; no reliable D call. Trimming cost V 3 bases and J 2 bases, with 17 bases left between them. This CDR3 comprises 16 residues. The germline CDR1 and CDR2 sequences are DFQATT and SNEGSKA (reference sequence). The CDR3 sequence: CSASLPYENAGNTIYF. CDR3 nucleotide sequence: TGCAGTGCTAGTCTCCCCTACGAAAACGCTGGAAACACCATATATTTT.

There are many counts of this clonotype. The V gene is TRBV4-1, the J gene TRBJ2-7, with 8 positions matching TRBD1. V gave up 2 bases and J gave up 1 base; unmatched junction bases: 10. The germline CDR1 and CDR2 sequences are MGHRA and YSYEKL. This CDR3 spans 17 amino acids. CDR3 nucleotides: TGCGCCAGCAGCCAATTCATCAACAGGGGGATTTCCTACGAGCAGTACTTC. Residues: CASSQFINRGISYEQYF.

This clonotype was found once. V gene TRBV7-9 combines with J gene TRBJ2-5, with TRBD1 as a possible D gene (6 bases). V lost 4 bases to trimming and J lost 5 bases, with 11 bases between them. The CDR3 has 13 amino acids. Germline-derived CDR1 and CDR2 are SEHNR and FQNEAQ (reference sequence). The CDR3 region has the DNA TGTGCCAGCAGCTCAGGGGCTAGGGAGACCCAGTACTTC. Its protein product is CASSSGARETQYF.

Many counts were recorded for this clonotype. This rearrangement joins TRBV19 to TRBJ2-3; TRBD2 matches at 7 bases. The CDR3 totals 15 residues. From germline, CDR1 is LNHDA and CDR2 SQIVND (reference sequence). J lost 6 bases, V lost 3 bases, and 9 bases had no gene match. The CDR3 region is CASSMGPGGTDTQYF. In DNA form, the CDR3 reads TGTGCCAGTAGTATGGGTCCCGGGGGGACGGATACGCAGTATTTT.